A selection of T cell receptor beta chains follows, all from one sample in a study of T-cell reconstitution after alpha-beta-depleted transplantation in children. TCRdb re-analysed the PCR reads in MiXCR, keeping a single row per CDR3 protein. The data hold under 350,000 distinct CDR3 sequences, with about 10% observed a single time. This material consisted of PBMCs from the stem cell graft donor, taken from the stem cell graft. The receptor source for this set is a human donor who donated a stem cell graft to a child with SCID. CDR3s include the opening cysteine and the closing phenylalanine or tryptophan. The D gene is left open where the match is weak. Rows give clone size only sometimes, using once, few, many, or a class for an expanded clone.

j_gene | d_gene | v_gene | abundance | CDR3aa | CDR3nt
TRBJ1-5 | NA | TRBV5-5 | many | CASSALWQGNQPQHF | TGTGCCAGCAGCGCGCTATGGCAGGGCAATCAGCCCCAGCATTTT
TRBJ2-7 | TRBD1 | TRBV5-1 | few | CASSQRDSPYEQYF | TGCGCCAGCAGCCAAAGGGACAGCCCCTACGAGCAGTACTTC
TRBJ1-6 | NA | TRBV27 | few | CASSTGTDNSPLHF | TGTGCCAGCAGCACAGGGACGGATAATTCACCCCTCCACTTT
TRBJ1-3 | NA | TRBV18 | NA | CASSPFQEENTIYF | TGTGCCAGCTCACCATTCCAGGAGGAAAACACCATATATTTT
TRBJ1-4 | TRBD1 | TRBV20-1 | NA | CSAPPPTGDEKLFF | TGCAGTGCCCCCCCTCCTACAGGGGATGAAAAACTGTTTTTT
TRBJ2-7 | NA | TRBV10-3 | many | CAISGWDTSYEQYF | TGTGCCATCAGTGGTTGGGACACCTCCTACGAGCAGTACTTC
TRBJ2-7 | NA | TRBV5-1 | NA | CASSLPGQTIGGGSYEQYF | TGCGCCAGCAGCTTACCGGGACAGACAATAGGGGGGGGATCCTACGAGCAGTACTTC
TRBJ2-3 | NA | TRBV6-5 | NA | CASSYDGGPGTQYF | TGTGCCAGCAGTTACGACGGGGGCCCAGGTACGCAGTATTTT
TRBJ2-2 | NA | TRBV24-1 | NA | CATSDLTGSGELFF | TGTGCCACCAGTGATTTGACAGGGTCCGGGGAGCTGTTTTTT
TRBJ1-5 | TRBD1 | TRBV20-1 | NA | CSARTTGGNQPQHF | TGCAGTGCTAGAACCACAGGGGGCAATCAGCCCCAGCATTTT
TRBJ2-3 | TRBD2 | TRBV4-2 | few | CASSQEAGTSDDTQYF | TGTGCCAGCAGCCAAGAGGCCGGGACTAGCGATGATACGCAGTATTTT
TRBJ2-3 | NA | TRBV20-1 | many | CSARAGHTDTQYF | TGCAGTGCTAGGGCGGGACACACAGATACGCAGTATTTT
TRBJ1-5 | NA | TRBV5-1 | few | CASSLGGGPSNQPQHF | TGCGCCAGCAGTTTGGGTGGGGGGCCGAGCAATCAGCCCCAGCATTTT
TRBJ1-5 | NA | TRBV19 | NA | CASSILGIGNQPQHF | TGTGCCAGTAGTATTTTGGGGATCGGCAATCAGCCCCAGCATTTT